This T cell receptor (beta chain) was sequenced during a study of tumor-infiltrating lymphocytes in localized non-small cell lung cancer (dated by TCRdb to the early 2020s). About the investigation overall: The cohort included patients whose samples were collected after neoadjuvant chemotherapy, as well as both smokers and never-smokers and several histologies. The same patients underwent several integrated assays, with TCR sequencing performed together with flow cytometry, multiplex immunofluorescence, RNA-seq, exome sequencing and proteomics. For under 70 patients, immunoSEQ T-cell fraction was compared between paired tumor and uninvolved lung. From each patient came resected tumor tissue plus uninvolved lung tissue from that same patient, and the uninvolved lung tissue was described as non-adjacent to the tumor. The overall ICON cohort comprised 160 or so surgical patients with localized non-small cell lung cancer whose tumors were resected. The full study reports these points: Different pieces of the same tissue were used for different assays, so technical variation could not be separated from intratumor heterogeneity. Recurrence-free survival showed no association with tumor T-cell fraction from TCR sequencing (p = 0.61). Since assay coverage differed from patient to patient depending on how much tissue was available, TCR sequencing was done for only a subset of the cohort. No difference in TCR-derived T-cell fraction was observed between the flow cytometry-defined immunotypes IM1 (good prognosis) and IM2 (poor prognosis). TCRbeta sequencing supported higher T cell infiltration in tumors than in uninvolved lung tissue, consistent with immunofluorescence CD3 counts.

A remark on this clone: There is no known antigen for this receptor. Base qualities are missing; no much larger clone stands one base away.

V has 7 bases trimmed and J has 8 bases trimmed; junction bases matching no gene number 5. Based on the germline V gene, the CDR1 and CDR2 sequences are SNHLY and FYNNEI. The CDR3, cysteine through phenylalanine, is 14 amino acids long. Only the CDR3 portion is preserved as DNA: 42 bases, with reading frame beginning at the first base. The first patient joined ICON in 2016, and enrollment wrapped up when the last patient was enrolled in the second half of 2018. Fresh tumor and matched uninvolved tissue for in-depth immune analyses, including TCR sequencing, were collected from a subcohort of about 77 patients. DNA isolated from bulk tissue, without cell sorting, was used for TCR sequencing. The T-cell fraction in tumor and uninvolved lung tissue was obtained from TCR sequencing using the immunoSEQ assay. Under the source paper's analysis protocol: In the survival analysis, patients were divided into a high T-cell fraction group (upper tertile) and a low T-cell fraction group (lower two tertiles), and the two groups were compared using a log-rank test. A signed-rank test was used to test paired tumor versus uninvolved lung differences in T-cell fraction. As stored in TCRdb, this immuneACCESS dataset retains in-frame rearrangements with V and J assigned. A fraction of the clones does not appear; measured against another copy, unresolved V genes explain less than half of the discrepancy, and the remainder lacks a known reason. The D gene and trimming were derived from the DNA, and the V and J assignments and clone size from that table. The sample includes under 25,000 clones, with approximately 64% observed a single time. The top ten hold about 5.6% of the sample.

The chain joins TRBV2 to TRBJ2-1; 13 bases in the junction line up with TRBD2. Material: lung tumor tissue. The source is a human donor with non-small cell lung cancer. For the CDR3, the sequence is CASTGLAGADEQFF. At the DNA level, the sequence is TGTGCCAGCACCGGACTAGCGGGAGCTGATGAGCAGTTCTTC. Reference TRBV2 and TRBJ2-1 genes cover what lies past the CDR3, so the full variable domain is EPEVTQTPSHQVTQMGQEVILRCVPISNHLYFYWYRQILGQKVEFLVSFYNNEISEKSEIFDDQFSVERPDGSNFTLKIRSTKLEDSAMYFCASTGLAGADEQFFGPGTRLTVL.